A selection of T cell receptor beta chains follows, all from one sample in a study of blood T cells in healthy people across ages. TCRdb reanalysed the 5' RACE reads using MiXCR and keeps one entry per CDR3 protein. Of fewer than 800,000 distinct CDR3 sequences in the sample, about 52% are singletons; the top ten hold 30% to 35%. Material: blood. Receptor source: a woman aged 55 to 70 in good health. The CDR3 runs from the conserved cysteine through the conserved F or W. D genes are given only for firm matches. Clone size is given for some rows only: seen once, a few or many times, or a class if the clone is expanded.

J gene	V gene	D gene	clone size	CDR3 DNA	CDR3 protein
TRBJ2-2	TRBV7-2	TRBD1	NA	TGTGCCAGCAGCTCCGGACAGGAGTCCACCGGGGAGCTGTTTTTT	CASSSGQESTGELFF
TRBJ2-7	TRBV10-3	TRBD2	NA	TGTGCCATCAGTGTGAGGACTAGCGGGAGGGGTTCCTACGAGCAGTACTTC	CAISVRTSGRGSYEQYF
TRBJ2-7	TRBV27	NA	NA	TGTGCCAGCAGTCCCCGGGCCAAGAGGGCTGTCCACGAGCAGTACTTC	CASSPRAKRAVHEQYF
TRBJ2-3	TRBV20-1	NA	NA	TGCAGTGCTAGAGCTGGGGTAGAGCAGTATTTT	CSARAGVEQYF
TRBJ2-1	TRBV7-3	TRBD1	NA	TGTGCCAGCAGCGCCTCCGGACAGGGGTATTACAATGAGCAGTTCTTC	CASSASGQGYYNEQFF
TRBJ2-1	TRBV7-9	NA	NA	TGTGCCAGCAGCCAACGGTTGGCTGGGGCCTACAATGAGCAGTTCTTC	CASSQRLAGAYNEQFF
TRBJ2-7	TRBV29-1	NA	NA	TGCAGCGTTCCCGCGGGACCTACCAGCTCCTACAATGAGCAGTACTTC	CSVPAGPTSSYNEQYF
TRBJ2-5	TRBV5-8	TRBD2	NA	TGTGCCAGCAGCTTGGAGGTTAGCGGGAGATCCCAGACCCAGTACTTC	CASSLEVSGRSQTQYF
TRBJ2-3	TRBV20-1	NA	NA	TGCAGTGCTCAACGCCCAGTAACAGATACGCAGTATTTT	CSAQRPVTDTQYF
TRBJ1-1	TRBV4-3	NA	NA	TGCGCCAGCAGCCAAGGGTTGGGGGGTGGGACTGAAGCTTTCTTT	CASSQGLGGGTEAFF
TRBJ2-2	TRBV10-3	NA	NA	TGTGCCATCAGCATCTTATCCAGGGTCGGCACCGGGGAGCTGTTTTTT	CAISILSRVGTGELFF
TRBJ1-1	TRBV30	TRBD1	NA	TGTGCCTGGAGTGTACGGAGGACAGGGGGGATGAACACTGAAGCTTTCTTT	CAWSVRRTGGMNTEAFF
TRBJ2-1	TRBV20-1	NA	few	TGCAGCTCTTTTAACTCCTACAATGAGCAGTTCTTC	CSSFNSYNEQFF
TRBJ2-7	TRBV4-3	NA	NA	TGCGCCAGCAGCCAAGATCGGAATAGCCGTACCGCCTACGAGCAGTACTTC	CASSQDRNSRTAYEQYF
TRBJ2-2	TRBV18	TRBD2	NA	TGTGCCAGCTCACCGTTAGCGGGAGGACGTGACGGGGAGCTGTTTTTT	CASSPLAGGRDGELFF
TRBJ2-7	TRBV5-1	NA	NA	TGCGCCAGCAGCCCCCGGGGATCTGCCTCCTACGAGCAGTACTTC	CASSPRGSASYEQYF
TRBJ1-5	TRBV3-1	NA	NA	TGTGCCAGCAGCCAAGATTGGGAGTGGACTGTTGCGGGCAATCAGCCCCAGCATTTT	CASSQDWEWTVAGNQPQHF
TRBJ2-5	TRBV7-2	TRBD2	NA	TGTACCAGCAGCTTACTTTCTAGCGGGAGTAGCTATGAGCAGTACTTC	CTSSLLSSGSSYEQYF
TRBJ1-5	TRBV2	NA	NA	TGTGCCAGCAGTAACGGGGGTTCTGGGCCCCAGCATTTT	CASSNGGSGPQHF
TRBJ2-4	TRBV7-2	NA	NA	TGTGCCAGCAGCTTAGACCCAGGGGGGGAGCAGTACTTC	CASSLDPGGEQYF
TRBJ2-3	TRBV5-1	NA	NA	TGCGCCAGCAGCTTGGCCTCGCGGGTTACGCAGTATTTT	CASSLASRVTQYF
TRBJ2-3	TRBV20-1	TRBD2	NA	TGCAGTGCTAGTCGGTTTGCGCGGGGGGACACAGATACGCAGTATTTT	CSASRFARGDTDTQYF
TRBJ2-7	TRBV5-1	NA	NA	TGCGCCAGCAGCAAGGCGCCCGGGGCTGAAAATGAGCAGTACTTC	CASSKAPGAENEQYF
TRBJ1-6	TRBV10-3	NA	few	TGTGCCATCAGTGAGGGACTATCCGGCAGCTCACCCCTCCACTTT	CAISEGLSGSSPLHF
TRBJ2-1	TRBV6-2/TRBV6-3	TRBD2	NA	TGTGCCAGCAGTTACAGTTTAGCGGGACCTAGATACTCATCCTACAATGAGCAGTTCTTC	CASSYSLAGPRYSSYNEQFF
TRBJ2-5	TRBV9	TRBD1	once	TGTGCCAGCAGCACGGGACAGTTCAATGAGCAGTACTTC	CASSTGQFNEQYF
TRBJ2-2	TRBV28	TRBD1	NA	TGTGCCAGCAGTTTATTCGGGACAGGGGACACCGGGGAGCTGTTTTTT	CASSLFGTGDTGELFF
TRBJ2-1	TRBV20-1	NA	NA	TGCAGTGCTAGAGATGTCGAGGGCGCGATCTACAATGAGCAGTTCTTC	CSARDVEGAIYNEQFF
TRBJ2-1	TRBV20-1	TRBD2	NA	TGCAGTGCCCACGCCGGGACTAGCGGGAGGGCCATTGAGCAGTTCTTC	CSAHAGTSGRAIEQFF
TRBJ2-7	TRBV27	TRBD2	NA	TGTGCCAGCAGTTTACGGGCTAGCGGGAGTACAGAGCAGTACTTC	CASSLRASGSTEQYF
TRBJ2-2	TRBV7-8	TRBD1	NA	TGTGCCAGCAGCTTAGGACAGGGGACCACGAACACCGGGGAGCTGTTTTTT	CASSLGQGTTNTGELFF
TRBJ1-6	TRBV20-1	NA	NA	TGCAGTGCTACGACCGAGGGGTCACCCCTCCACTTT	CSATTEGSPLHF
TRBJ2-4	TRBV7-6	NA	NA	TGTGCCAGCAGCTTAGCCTCTTGGAGCGGAGCAGGGGAGCAGTACTTC	CASSLASWSGAGEQYF
TRBJ2-1	TRBV4-3	NA	NA	TGCGCCAGCAGTGTGGGGGCGATTGCGTACGAGCAGTTCTTC	CASSVGAIAYEQFF
TRBJ2-1	TRBV29-1	NA	NA	TGCAGCGTTGTCCTTACCGACATCTACAATGAGCAGTTCTTC	CSVVLTDIYNEQFF
TRBJ2-7	TRBV20-1	TRBD2	NA	TGCAGTGCTAGAGTTGTGGCGGGGGGTTCCTACAATGAGCAGTACTTC	CSARVVAGGSYNEQYF
TRBJ1-2	TRBV28	NA	NA	TGTGCCAGCAGTTCCGGACGTATCTATGGCTACACCTTC	CASSSGRIYGYTF
TRBJ2-2	TRBV29-1	TRBD1	NA	TGCAGCGTTCCACAGGGGGCCGGGGAGCTGTTTTTT	CSVPQGAGELFF
TRBJ1-1	TRBV5-5	TRBD1	NA	TGTGCCAGCAGCTTGGAGGACAGGGTTTCCACTGAAGCTTTCTTT	CASSLEDRVSTEAFF